The present TCR beta chain was sequenced within a study of blood T cell repertoires in COVID-19. On the study more broadly: Italy, Spain and the United States were the sources of the convalescent and acute COVID-19 samples. The cDNA or gDNA used as material had been derived from T cells, B-cell-depleted T cells, or PBMCs.

Generated by immunoSEQ multiplex PCR, the TCRdb table keeps only in-frame clones and is missing some. The data contain around 250,000 clones, around 90% of them singletons. The TCR sequence derives from a woman between 40 and 50 years old who had been exposed to COVID-19. Sequences were obtained from PBMCs or T cells enriched from blood (not recorded which).

The CDR3 sequence: CASSRAGANQETQYF. The CDR3 nucleotides are TGTGCCAGCAGTCGAGCGGGGGCAAACCAAGAGACCCAGTACTTC. The rearrangement links TRBV6-6 to TRBJ2-5; TRBD2 agrees at 8 bases. Germline V gene lookup returns CDR1 MNHNY and CDR2 SVGAGI (reference sequence). The CDR3 contains 15 residues. V was pared by 5 bases and J by 0 bases, with 5 bases of the junction left unmatched.